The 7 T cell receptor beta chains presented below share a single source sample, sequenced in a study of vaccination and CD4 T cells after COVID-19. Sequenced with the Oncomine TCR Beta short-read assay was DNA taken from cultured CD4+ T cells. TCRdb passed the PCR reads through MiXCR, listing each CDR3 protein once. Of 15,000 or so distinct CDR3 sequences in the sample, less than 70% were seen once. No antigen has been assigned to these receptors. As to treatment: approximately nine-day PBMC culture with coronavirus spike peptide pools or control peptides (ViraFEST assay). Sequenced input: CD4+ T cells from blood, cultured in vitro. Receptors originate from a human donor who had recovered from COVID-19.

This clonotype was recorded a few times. CDR3 DNA: TGTGCCAGCAGTCCGGCTATCGGGAGGGGCCAAGAGACCCAGTACTTC. It specifies CASSPAIGRGQETQYF. The rearrangement joins TRBV27 to TRBJ2-5; 8 bases align to TRBD2. This CDR3 is 16 amino acids long. V trimming: 5 bases; J trimming: 1 base; junction bases outside the gene matches: 9. Germline V gives CDR1 MNHEY, CDR2 SMNVEV (reference sequence).

CDR3 region: CASSLVAGRISSTDTQYF. The CDR3 DNA reads TGTGCCAGCAGTTTAGTCGCAGGGAGAATATCTAGCACAGATACGCAGTATTTT. The V and J genes are TRBV12-3 or TRBV12-4 and TRBJ2-3; possibly TRBD1 or TRBD2 for D (5 bases each). The CDR3 sequence is 18 residues long. Trimming left V 1 base short and J 0 bases short, with 17 bases between.

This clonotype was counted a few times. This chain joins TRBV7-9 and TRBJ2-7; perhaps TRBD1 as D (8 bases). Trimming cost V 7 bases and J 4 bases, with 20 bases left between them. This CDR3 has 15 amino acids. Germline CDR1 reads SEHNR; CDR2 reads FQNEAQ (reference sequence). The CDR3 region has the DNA TGTGCCAGCACCCACACAGGGGGGGGCGGGTACGAGCAGTACTTC. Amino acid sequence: CASTHTGGGGYEQYF.

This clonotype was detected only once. CDR3 coding DNA: TGTGCCAGCAGCTTAAGGACTTACACAGATACGCAGTATTTT. It encodes CASSLRTYTDTQYF. J is TRBJ2-3 and V is TRBV5-4; perhaps TRBD2 as D (5 bases). Trimming stripped 2 bases from V and 2 bases from J, with 9 bases between. This CDR3 has 14 amino acids. The germline V gene encodes CDR1 SGHNT and CDR2 YYREEE (reference sequence). The full variable domain, with the rest looked up from reference TRBV5-4 and TRBJ2-3, is ETGVTQSPTHLIKTRGQQVTLRCSSQSGHNTVSWYQQALGQGPQFIFQYYREEENGRGNFPPRFSGLQFPNYSSELNVNALELDDSALYLCASSLRTYTDTQYFGPGTRLTVL.

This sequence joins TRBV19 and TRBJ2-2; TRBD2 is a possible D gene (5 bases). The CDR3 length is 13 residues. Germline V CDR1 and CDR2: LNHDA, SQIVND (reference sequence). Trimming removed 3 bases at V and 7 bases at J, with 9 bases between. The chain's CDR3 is CASSMSGVGELFF. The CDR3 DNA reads TGTGCCAGTAGTATGTCCGGGGTCGGGGAGCTGTTTTTT.

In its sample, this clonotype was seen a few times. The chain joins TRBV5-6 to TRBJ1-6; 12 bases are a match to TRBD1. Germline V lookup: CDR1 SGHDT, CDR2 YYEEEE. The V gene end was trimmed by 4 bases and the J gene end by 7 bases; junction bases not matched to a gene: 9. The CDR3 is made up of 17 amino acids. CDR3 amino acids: CASSPGTGGRQNSPLHF. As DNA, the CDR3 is TGTGCCAGCAGCCCTGGGACAGGGGGCCGACAAAATTCACCCCTCCACTTT.

Here the CDR3 reads CATSDLTGGAPETQYF. The CDR3 nucleotides are TGTGCCACCAGTGATTTGACAGGGGGCGCCCCGGAGACCCAGTACTTC. The chain combines TRBV24-1 with TRBJ2-5, with 9 bases identical to TRBD1. Trimming took 0 bases from V and 5 from J; bases not matched to a gene: 6. From germline, CDR1 is KGHDR and CDR2 SFDVKD. There are 16 residues in the CDR3.